This T cell receptor (beta chain) emerged from a study of shared clonotypes between healthy human individuals. Assay used: immunoSEQ multiplex PCR; TCRdb lists only in-frame clones, some missing. The sample includes about 480,000 clones, approximately 79% seen only once; the top ten take under 15%. All donors were healthy HIV-negative adults lacking recent acute infections or vaccinations. Unsorted samples drew genomic DNA from roughly 96 million PBMCs. Deletions cut 1 base from V and 5 bases from J, with 18 bases between. This CDR3 is 16 amino acids long. Germline values: CDR1 SGHTS, CDR2 YDEGEE. Material for sequencing was PBMCs. The chain is built from TRBV5-8 and TRBJ1-1; possible D gene TRBD1, 5 bases. The receptor was derived from a woman in her thirties or forties in good health. Some clones in this sample may be carry-over from other donors' samples. CDR3 in amino acids: CASSLRGARWGTEAFF. CDR3 nucleotides: TGTGCCAGCAGCTTGAGAGGGGCAAGGTGGGGGACTGAAGCTTTCTTT.